The clone carrying this T cell receptor (beta chain) was found many times. Antigen unknown. These data belong to a study of identical twins. Overall study findings and caveats: Conclusions leaned on cross-sectional statistical analysis and did not track the same donors over time. Insertions were fewer in abundant cord blood beta clonotypes, whereas memory repertoires showed none of this pattern.

Unique molecular identifiers were in the cDNA, with template-switch universal primer binding. TCRdb re-derived calls from the 5' RACE reads in MiXCR, one entry per CDR3 protein. The table shows 700,000 or so distinct CDR3 sequences, with 8.6% occurring only once. The same sample was also used in a study of yellow fever vaccine responses in identical twins. That publication notes: Reportedly, twins showed a vaccine T cell response that looked partly convergent and partly personalized.

This TCR was sampled from a woman younger than 35 in good health. The sequencing input was PBMCs.

The CDR3 sequence is CSALDRRGSYEQYF. The CDR3 DNA is TGCAGTGCTCTGGACAGGAGAGGCTCCTACGAGCAGTACTTC. The chain links TRBV20-1 to TRBJ2-7; 7 positions agree with TRBD1. Germline V CDR1 and CDR2: DFQATT, SNEGSKA (reference sequence). With V trimmed by 5 bases and J by 0 bases, 7 bases remained unmatched. The CDR3 contains 14 residues.